The clone carrying this T cell receptor beta chain was recorded only once. What it binds is not known. This entry belongs to a study of shared clonotypes between healthy human individuals. General study findings and limits: Non-shared clonotypes were found to have lower generation probabilities than the clonotypes that were shared by all four of the sorted-subset donors. Around 5.3% of naive CD4 clonotypes were shared across four donors.

This table comes from immunoSEQ multiplex PCR, and its TCRdb copy is limited to in-frame clones, with some not included. The table includes 2 million to 3 million clones, 80% to 95% detected once. Trimming removed 5 bases at V and 1 base at J, with 9 bases between. The germline V gene encodes CDR1 SNHLY and CDR2 FYNNEI. The CDR3 is 14 amino acids. The rearrangement joins TRBV2 to TRBJ1-3; D call uncertain. The receptor was derived from a man aged 18 to 35 in good health. Some clones in this sample may be carry-over from other donors' samples. The sample comprised naive CD4+ T cells from PBMCs. This sample's subset: CD45RA+ positively selected. The CDR3 DNA reads TGTGCCAGCAGTCCTAGGAGATCTGGAAACACCATATATTTT. Translating it yields CASSPRRSGNTIYF. The variable domain in full, completed from reference TRBV2 and TRBJ1-3, reads EPEVTQTPSHQVTQMGQEVILRCVPISNHLYFYWYRQILGQKVEFLVSFYNNEISEKSEIFDDQFSVERPDGSNFTLKIRSTKLEDSAMYFCASSPRRSGNTIYFGEGSWLTVV.